This T cell receptor (beta chain) was identified in a study of human T cells and chemical hapten exposure. The wider study: TCR yields per sample varied mostly from small pooled library volume differences.

General observations from the study: Counts of TCRs above 1 in 1000 frequency stayed unchanged with DPC sensitization.

Individual cDNA molecules each carried unique molecular identifiers attached by the library. Source study methods: There were a median of approximately 96,000 TCRs per sample, with a range from about 20,000 to 700,000. TCRdb re-analysed the reads in MiXCR, keeping a single row per CDR3 protein. Clone size and V and J calls follow TCRdb, not the original study. The sample yields around 120,000 distinct CDR3 sequences, roughly 8.5% seen once. This clonotype was seen only a few times. Its antigen remains unidentified. The total RNA was obtained from whole blood that was not fractionated. The sample taken for sequencing was whole blood. This clonotype originated in a human donor in good health. Some clones in this sample may be carry-over from other donors' samples.

In DNA form, the CDR3 reads TGTGCCAGCAGTTACTCGTTAAGCGGGCAGCCCCAGCATTTT. Encoded protein: CASSYSLSGQPQHF. The rearrangement links TRBV6-2 or TRBV6-3 to TRBJ1-5; no firm D call. V shed 0 bases and J shed 7 bases, with 10 bases lying between them. Looked up from germline, CDR1 is MNHEY and CDR2 is SVGEGT. The CDR3 runs to 14 residues.